This T cell receptor beta chain was sequenced in a study of T cell repertoires in cytomegalovirus infection. Study overall: Indications of both CMV infection and matching HLA type were provided by public TCR beta signatures. Study results and limitations: Cumulative public TCR beta family frequency identified CMV carriers with the relevant HLA.

A note on this clonotype: Its antigen is currently unknown.

The CDR3 extends over 17 amino acids. Germline assignment: CDR1 SEHNR and CDR2 FQNEAQ (reference sequence). V was shortened by 2 bases and J by 4 bases, with 17 bases between the two germline ends. TCRdb reanalysed the reads using MiXCR and keeps one entry per CDR3 protein. The table has some 900,000 distinct CDR3 sequences, about 30% seen once. The receptor was derived from a human donor in good health (CMV status not recorded). Some clones in this sample may be carry-over from other donors' samples. The sequences come from cultured CD8+ T cells from PBMCs, collected from culture after CMV antigen stimulation. The V gene is TRBV7-9, the J gene TRBJ1-4; a weak D match, TRBD1 (6 bases). The CDR3 loop reads CASSLSPRQELNEKLFF. The CDR3, as DNA: TGTGCCAGCAGCTTATCCCCCCGACAGGAGCTTAATGAAAAACTGTTTTTT.